This T cell receptor (beta chain) was retrieved from a study of T cell responses to AZD1222 COVID-19 vaccine (dated by TCRdb to the early 2020s). Some background on the complete study: AZD1222 recipients whose second dose came at about 4 weeks and those whose second dose came at about 12 weeks were combined into one group, since spike-specific TCR depth and breadth did not differ between the two schedules. A total of about 240 trial participants underwent TCR sequencing, of whom about 210 received two doses of AZD1222 and about 25 received two doses of the MenACWY control vaccine. Enrollment into the trials was organized by age into subgroups of 18-55, 56-69 and 70-plus years, and those subgroups contained approximately 160, 26 and 62 TCR-sequenced participants, respectively. What the work shows at the level of the full study, not this receptor alone: A significant rise in spike-specific TCR breadth and depth was observed after two AZD1222 doses relative to day 0 and relative to MenACWY recipients. The whole spike protein was spanned by vaccine-associated CD4 TCRs, and dominant responses were seen in regions 160-218 and 743-854. Participants were mostly white British, with more females than males. The authors suggested clonal diversity may have been underestimated. Because no day 14 peak-response samples were available, the repertoires could be characterized only after the peak T cell response. In the small 56-69-year group, the increase in depth fell short of significance, most likely because of low power. Reportedly, close to half of the unique spike-specific TCRs recognized epitopes lying outside the regions that are mutated in the B.1.351 and B.1.1.7 variants. Conclusions about previously exposed vaccinees were limited because only 6 or 7 AZD1222 recipients were SARS-CoV-2 seropositive at baseline.

The time point label corresponds to: baseline before first vaccination. Samples from vaccinated people were obtained from the UK trials COV001 and COV002, which included a single-blind randomized controlled phase 2/3 trial of AZD1222 (ChAdOx1 nCoV-19) in healthy adults. For TCRbeta chain sequencing, PBMC samples were collected from trial participants at day 0 and at day 28 after the second dose. The CDR3 regions of human TCRbeta chains were analyzed by immunosequencing. Turning to the authors' computational methods: TCRs in the repertoires were matched against a reference library of SARS-CoV-2-specific TCRs that had been generated with the MIRA antigen-specificity platform. Breadth was defined as the fraction of unique TCRs that were SARS-CoV-2-associated. Depth was defined as the fraction of total T cells that were SARS-CoV-2-associated. Using the MIRA data, each spike-specific TCR was assigned both to the spike region to which the TCR was reactive and to a CD4 or CD8 class. Log10-transformed breadth and depth values were compared by one-way ANOVA with Sidak's multiple comparisons tests. Imported from immuneACCESS, the table was reduced by TCRdb to in-frame sequences with V and J called. These copies leave out some clones; in studies compared against another copy, an unresolved V gene accounts for under half, and the cause of the remainder is not known. The V and J calls and clone size come from that table; D and trimming were worked out from the DNA. A total of 130,000 to 150,000 clones appear in this sample, about nine tenths of them only once. Clones ranked in the top ten supply 3.4% of the sample.

Remarks on this clone: The antigen it recognizes is unknown. Per-nucleotide qualities are absent, and no much larger clonotype sits a single base away.

CDR1 MNHNY and CDR2 SVGAGI were looked up in the germline V gene (reference sequence). The CDR3 runs 14 amino acids, cysteine and phenylalanine included. Only CDR3 DNA remains: 42 bases, in frame from the first base. A distance of 8 bases separates the germline ends of V and J, which lose 1 base and 4 bases respectively. Here the chain combines TRBV6-6 and TRBJ2-1; TRBD2 is a weak D gene call, 5 bases matching. This TCR came from an adult in good health. The specimen comprised peripheral blood, sampled on day 0 of AZD1222 vaccination. The DNA sequence is given as TGTGCCAGCAGTTACTTAACTAGGTACAATGAGCAGTTCTTC. Its product reads: CASSYLTRYNEQFF.